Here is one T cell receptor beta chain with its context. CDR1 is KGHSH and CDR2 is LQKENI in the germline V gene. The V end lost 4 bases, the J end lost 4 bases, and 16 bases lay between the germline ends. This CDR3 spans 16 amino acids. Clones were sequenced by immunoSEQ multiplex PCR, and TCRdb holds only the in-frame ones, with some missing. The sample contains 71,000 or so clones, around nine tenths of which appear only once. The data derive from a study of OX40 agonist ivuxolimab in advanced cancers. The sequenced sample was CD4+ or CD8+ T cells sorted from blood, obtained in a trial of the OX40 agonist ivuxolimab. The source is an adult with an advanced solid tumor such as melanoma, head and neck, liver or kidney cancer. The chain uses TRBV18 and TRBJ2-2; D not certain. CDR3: CASSRNPPPGTGELFF. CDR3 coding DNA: TGTGCCAGCTCACGGAACCCACCTCCGGGCACCGGGGAGCTGTTTTTT.